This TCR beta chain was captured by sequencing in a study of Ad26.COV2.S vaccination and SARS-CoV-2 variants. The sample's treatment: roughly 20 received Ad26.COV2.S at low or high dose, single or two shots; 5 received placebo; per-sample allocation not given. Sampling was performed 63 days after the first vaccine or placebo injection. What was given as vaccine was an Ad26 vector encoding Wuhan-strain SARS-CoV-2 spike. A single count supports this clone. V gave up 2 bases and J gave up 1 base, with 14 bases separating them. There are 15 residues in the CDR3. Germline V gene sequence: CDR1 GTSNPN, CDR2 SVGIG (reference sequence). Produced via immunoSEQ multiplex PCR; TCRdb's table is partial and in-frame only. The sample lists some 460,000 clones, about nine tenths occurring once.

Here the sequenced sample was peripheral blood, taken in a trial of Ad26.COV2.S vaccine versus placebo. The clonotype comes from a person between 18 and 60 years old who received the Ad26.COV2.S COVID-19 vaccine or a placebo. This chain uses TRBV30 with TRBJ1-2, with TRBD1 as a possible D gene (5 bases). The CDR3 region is CAWSPGSHHNYGYTF. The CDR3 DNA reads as TGTGCCTGGAGTCCAGGGTCCCATCATAACTATGGCTACACCTTC. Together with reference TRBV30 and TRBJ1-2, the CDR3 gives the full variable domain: SQTIHQWPATLVQPVGSPLSLECTVEGTSNPNLYWYRQAAGRGLQLLFYSVGIGQISSEVPQNLSASRPQDRQFILSSKKLLLSDSGFYLCAWSPGSHHNYGYTFGSGTRLTVV.